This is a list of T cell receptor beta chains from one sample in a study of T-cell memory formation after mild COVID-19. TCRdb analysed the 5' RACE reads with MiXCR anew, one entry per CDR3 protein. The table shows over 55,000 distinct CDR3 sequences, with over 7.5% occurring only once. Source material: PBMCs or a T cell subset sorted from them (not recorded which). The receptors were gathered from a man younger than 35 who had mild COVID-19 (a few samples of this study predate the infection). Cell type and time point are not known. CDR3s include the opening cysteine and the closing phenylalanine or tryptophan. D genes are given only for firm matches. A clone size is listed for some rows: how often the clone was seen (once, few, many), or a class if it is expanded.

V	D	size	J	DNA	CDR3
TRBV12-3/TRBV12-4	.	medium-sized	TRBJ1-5	TGTGCCAGCAGCCCTAGCCCGGCCTCGCCCCAGCATTTT	CASSPSPASPQHF
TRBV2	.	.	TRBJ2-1	TGTGCCAGCACTGCGGAAGGGTACAATGAGCAGTTCTTC	CASTAEGYNEQFF
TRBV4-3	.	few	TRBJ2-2	TGCGCCAGCAGGCCGGACAGTTCGAACACCGGGGAGCTGTTTTTT	CASRPDSSNTGELFF
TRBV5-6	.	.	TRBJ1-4	TGTGCCAGCAGCTTAGATGGCGGCGAAAAACTGTTTTTT	CASSLDGGEKLFF
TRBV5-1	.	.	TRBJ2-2	TGCGCCAGCAGCTTGGCGACTTTCACCGGGGAGCTGTTTTTT	CASSLATFTGELFF
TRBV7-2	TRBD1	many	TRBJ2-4	TGTGCCAGCAGCCCACCGGGGACAGGTCATATTCAGTACTTC	CASSPPGTGHIQYF
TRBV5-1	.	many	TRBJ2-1	TGCGCCAGCAGCTCGTTCGGGGACAATGAGCAGTTCTTC	CASSSFGDNEQFF
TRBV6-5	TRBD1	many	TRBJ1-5	TGTGCCAGCAGGCGGGACAGATACAGTCAGCCCCAGCATTTT	CASRRDRYSQPQHF
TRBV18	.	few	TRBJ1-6	TGTGCCAGCTCCCCCCGCACGGACTCCAATTCACCCCTCCACTTT	CASSPRTDSNSPLHF
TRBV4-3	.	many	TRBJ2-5	TGCGCCAGCAGCCAAGACGTTTGGGTGGGTCAAGAGACCCAGTACTTC	CASSQDVWVGQETQYF
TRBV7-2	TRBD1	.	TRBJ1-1	TGTGCCAGCAGCTTATACGGACAGGGGGCGACTGAAGCTTTCTTT	CASSLYGQGATEAFF
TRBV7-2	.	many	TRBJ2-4	TGTGCGGGAGGCGGGGTGAACATTCAGTACTTC	CAGGGVNIQYF
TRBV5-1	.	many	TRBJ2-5	TGCGCCAGCAGCAACTGGGCCCCGAGAGAGACCCAGTACTTC	CASSNWAPRETQYF
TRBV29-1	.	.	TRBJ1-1	TGCAGCGGAAGGGAGAACACTGAAGCTTTCTTT	CSGRENTEAFF
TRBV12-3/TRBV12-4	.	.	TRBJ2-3	TGTGCCAGCAGTTTAGGATATGAAGGAGGATCAGATACGCAGTATTTT	CASSLGYEGGSDTQYF